This T cell receptor beta chain was sequenced in a study of neurological immune-mediated disorders. TCRdb analysed the 5' RACE reads with MiXCR anew, one entry per CDR3 protein. The sample carries some 22,000 distinct CDR3 sequences, roughly a sixth recorded once. Trimming cost V 6 bases and J 5 bases, with 7 bases left between them. Germline CDR1 and CDR2: MDHEN and SYDVKM. There are 12 residues in the CDR3. Worth noting for this clonotype: Antigen: not known.

Findings of the study overall: The level of TCR clonal expansion was highest in patients with HTLV-1-associated myelopathy and lowest in multiple sclerosis, where it fell below the level seen in healthy controls. Association of the multiple sclerosis repertoire cluster with clinical or MRI features was not observed for any feature.

The sorted libraries took roughly 1 million CD4+ or CD8+ T cells. This clonotype originated in a woman between 18 and 30 years old with multiple sclerosis. This chain joins TRBV28 and TRBJ2-2, with D unresolved. Material: CD8+ T cells from blood. The CDR3 DNA follows: TGTGCCAGCAGGCGACCAACCGGGGAGCTGTTTTTT. Protein product: CASRRPTGELFF.